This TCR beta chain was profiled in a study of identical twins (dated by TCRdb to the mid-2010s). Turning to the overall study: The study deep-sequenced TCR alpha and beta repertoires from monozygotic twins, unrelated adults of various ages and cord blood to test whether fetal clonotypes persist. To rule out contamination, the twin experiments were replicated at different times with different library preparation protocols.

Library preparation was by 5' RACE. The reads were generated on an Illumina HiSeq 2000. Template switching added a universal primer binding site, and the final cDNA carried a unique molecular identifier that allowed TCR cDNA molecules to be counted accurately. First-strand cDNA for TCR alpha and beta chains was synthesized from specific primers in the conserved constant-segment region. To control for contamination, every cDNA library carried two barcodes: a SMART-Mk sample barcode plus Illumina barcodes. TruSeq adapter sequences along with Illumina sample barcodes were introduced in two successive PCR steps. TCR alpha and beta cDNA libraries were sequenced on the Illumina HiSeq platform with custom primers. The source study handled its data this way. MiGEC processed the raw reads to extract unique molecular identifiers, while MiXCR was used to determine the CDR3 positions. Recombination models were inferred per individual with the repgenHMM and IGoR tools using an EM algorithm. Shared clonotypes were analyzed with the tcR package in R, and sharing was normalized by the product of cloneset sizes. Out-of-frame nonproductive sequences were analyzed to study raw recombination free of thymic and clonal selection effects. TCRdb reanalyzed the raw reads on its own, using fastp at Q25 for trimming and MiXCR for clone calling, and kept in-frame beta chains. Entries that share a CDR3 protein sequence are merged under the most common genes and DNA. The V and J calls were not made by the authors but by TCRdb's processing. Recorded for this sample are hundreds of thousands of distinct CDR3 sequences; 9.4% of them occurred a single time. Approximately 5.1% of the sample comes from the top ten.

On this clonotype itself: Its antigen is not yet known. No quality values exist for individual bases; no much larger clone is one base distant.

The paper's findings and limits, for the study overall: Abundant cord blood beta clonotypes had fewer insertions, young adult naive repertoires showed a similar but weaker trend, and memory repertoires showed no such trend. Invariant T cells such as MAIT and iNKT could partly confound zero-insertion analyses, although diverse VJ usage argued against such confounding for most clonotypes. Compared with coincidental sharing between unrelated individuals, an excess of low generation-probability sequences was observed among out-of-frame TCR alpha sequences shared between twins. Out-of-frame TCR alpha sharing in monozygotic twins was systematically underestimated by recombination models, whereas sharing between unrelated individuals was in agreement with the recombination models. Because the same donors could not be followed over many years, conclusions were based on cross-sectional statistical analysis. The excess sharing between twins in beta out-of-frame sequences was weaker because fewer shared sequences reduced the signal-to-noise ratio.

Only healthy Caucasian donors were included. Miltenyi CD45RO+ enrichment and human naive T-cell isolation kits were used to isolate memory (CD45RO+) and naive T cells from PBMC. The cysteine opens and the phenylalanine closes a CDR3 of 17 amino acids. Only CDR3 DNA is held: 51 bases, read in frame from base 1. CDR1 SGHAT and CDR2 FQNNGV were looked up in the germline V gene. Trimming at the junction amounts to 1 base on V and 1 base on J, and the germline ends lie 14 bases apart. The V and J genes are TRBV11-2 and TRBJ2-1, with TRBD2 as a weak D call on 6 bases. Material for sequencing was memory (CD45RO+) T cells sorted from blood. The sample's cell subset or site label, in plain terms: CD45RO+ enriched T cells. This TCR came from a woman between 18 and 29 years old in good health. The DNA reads TGTGCCAGCAGCTTAGCCCCAGGGAGGAGGTCCTACAATGAGCAGTTCTTC. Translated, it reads CASSLAPGRRSYNEQFF.